A single sample is the source of the 32 T cell receptor beta chains below, sequenced in a study of T cell repertoires in cytomegalovirus infection. TCRdb called the reads again in MiXCR, with one record for every CDR3 protein. The sample gives roughly 320,000 distinct CDR3 sequences, about 9.2% of which show up once; more than 2.5% is in the top ten. The sample comprised PBMCs. Receptors were obtained from a human donor in good health (CMV status not recorded). Some clones in this sample may be carry-over from other donors' samples.

The chain carries TRBV20-1 and TRBJ2-2; 7 bases fit TRBD1. Germline-derived CDR1 and CDR2 are DFQATT and SNEGSKA (reference sequence). V dropped 4 bases and J dropped 4; count of bases not matched to a gene: 3. The CDR3 spans 13 residues. The chain's CDR3 is CSANDRVTGELFF. The CDR3 coding sequence is TGCAGTGCTAACGACAGGGTCACCGGGGAGCTGTTTTTT.

This clonotype appeared many times. The genes are TRBV19 and TRBJ1-1, with 8 nucleotides matching TRBD1. Germline V gene lookup returns CDR1 LNHDA and CDR2 SQIVND (reference sequence). Unmatched junction bases numbered 3, after V lost 5 bases and J lost 1 base. The CDR3 consists of 14 residues. The CDR3 is CASSAGTGNTEAFF. The CDR3 DNA reads as TGTGCCAGTAGTGCCGGGACAGGGAACACTGAAGCTTTCTTT.

In its sample, this clonotype was seen a few times. Since a much larger clone is just one base distant, this may be a read error. The rearrangement joins TRBV5-6 to TRBJ1-1, with D perhaps TRBD1 (5 bases). Deletions cut 6 bases from V and 1 base from J, with 10 bases between. CDR1 is SGHDT and CDR2 is YYEEEE in the germline V gene. This CDR3 is 13 amino acids long. CDR3 DNA: TGTGCCAGCAACCCCGGGGGGAACACTGAAGCTTTCTTT. Protein product: CASNPGGNTEAFF.

This clonotype came up many times. The chain has TRBV20-1 and TRBJ2-4; maybe TRBD2 (6 bases). CDR1 DFQATT and CDR2 SNEGSKA come from the germline V gene (reference sequence). This CDR3 contains 15 residues. The V end lost 5 bases, the J end lost 1 base, and 15 bases lay between the germline ends. The CDR3 here is CSASLPGVAKNIQYF. For the CDR3, the DNA is TGCAGTGCTTCTTTACCGGGGGTGGCCAAAAACATTCAGTACTTC.

This clonotype was found a few times. The chain links TRBV20-1 to TRBJ2-5; perhaps TRBD2 as D (5 bases). The CDR3 extends over 14 amino acids. The germline CDR1 and CDR2 sequences are DFQATT and SNEGSKA (reference sequence). V lost 3 bases and J lost 5, with 16 bases in between. The CDR3 loop reads CSASQTLGGETQYF. CDR3 DNA: TGCAGTGCTAGCCAGACCCTCGGCGGGGAGACCCAGTACTTC.

For this clonotype: One base away lies a much larger clone, so this may be a sequencing read error. The CDR3 DNA reads as TGTGTCAGCAGTGGTCGCAGGGGGTCAGATACGCAGTATTTT. Translated: CVSSGRRGSDTQYF. This sequence joins TRBV2 and TRBJ2-3; 7 bases agree with TRBD1. The CDR3 contains 14 residues. Germline V gene data show CDR1 as SNHLY and CDR2 as FYNNEI. The variable domain in full, completed from reference TRBV2 and TRBJ2-3, reads EPEVTQTPSHQVTQMGQEVILRCVPISNHLYFYWYRQILGQKVEFLVSFYNNEISEKSEIFDDQFSVERPDGSNFTLKIRSTKLEDSAMYFCVSSGRRGSDTQYFGPGTRLTVL.

This clonotype has a count of ten or more. V and J are TRBV4-1 and TRBJ2-7; unclear D gene. The CDR3 is 14 amino acids. With 0 bases removed from V and 1 base from J, the gap between germline ends came to 7 bases. CDR1 and CDR2 from the germline V gene are MGHRA and YSYEKL. CDR3 residues: CASSQEPSSYEQYF. The CDR3 bases are TGCGCCAGCAGCCAAGAGCCCTCTTCCTACGAGCAGTACTTC.

This chain joins TRBV28 and TRBJ2-5; D might be TRBD1 (5 bases). The V end lost 6 bases, the J end lost 7 bases, and 21 bases lay between the germline ends. CDR1 and CDR2 (germline): MDHEN, SYDVKM. This CDR3 is 15 amino acids long. The CDR3 bases are TGTGCCAGCAGCCCAAGTGGTCAGGGTCCTTCGACCCAGTACTTC. This translates into CASSPSGQGPSTQYF.

This clonotype was seen a handful of times. The chain has TRBV6-5 and TRBJ2-7; D perhaps matches TRBD2 (5 bases). The CDR3 has 13 residues. CDR1 is MNHEY, CDR2 SVGAGI, per germline. The ends were cut back, 11 bases at V and 6 bases at J, with 20 bases in the middle. The CDR3 reads CAGSTSPAGEQYF. The DNA of the CDR3 is TGTGCCGGATCGACGTCCCCGGCGGGCGAGCAGTACTTC.

This clonotype has ten or more counts. The chain employs TRBV7-2 and TRBJ2-2; 11 nucleotides align to TRBD1. CDR1 is SGHTA, CDR2 FQGNSA, per germline. The CDR3 is 17 amino acids. V shed 5 bases and J 7 bases; nucleotides not matched to a gene: 12. The CDR3 is CASSANGQGARGGELFF. CDR3 coding DNA: TGTGCCAGCAGCGCAAACGGACAGGGGGCGCGAGGCGGGGAGCTGTTTTTT.

This clonotype came up many times. The chain carries TRBV4-1 and TRBJ2-7; weak D call: TRBD1 (5 bases). Trimming removed 0 bases from V and 0 bases from J, with 12 bases in between. The CDR3 runs 16 residues. Looked up from germline, CDR1 is MGHRA and CDR2 is YSYEKL. CDR3 bases: TGCGCCAGCAGCCAAGAAACAGGCCGGCGCTCCTACGAGCAGTACTTC. Residues: CASSQETGRRSYEQYF.

This clonotype was counted many times. The chain carries TRBV20-1 and TRBJ2-7; D tentatively fits TRBD1 or TRBD2 (7 bases each). The CDR3 has 14 amino acids. Germline V gene sequence: CDR1 DFQATT, CDR2 SNEGSKA (reference sequence). The V end lost 0 bases, the J end lost 2 bases, and 11 bases lay between the germline ends. As DNA, the CDR3 is TGCAGTGCTAGAGACAGGGGGGGGCCCTACGAGCAGTACTTC. Protein: CSARDRGGPYEQYF.

This clonotype was counted ten times or more. J is TRBJ2-1 and V is TRBV7-8; 7 bases line up with TRBD2. This CDR3 region has 13 residues. J gave up 6 bases and V 2 bases, and 1 base lay outside the gene matches. Germline CDR1 and CDR2: SGHVS and FQNEAQ. This CDR3 reads CASSLSGVNEQFF. CDR3 sequence (DNA): TGTGCCAGCAGCTTAAGCGGGGTCAATGAGCAGTTCTTC. The full variable domain, in which reference TRBV7-8 and TRBJ2-1 provide the parts outside the CDR3, is GAGVSQSPRYKVAKRGQDVALRCDPISGHVSLFWYQQALGQGPEFLTYFQNEAQLDKSGLPSDRFFAERPEGSVSTLKIQRTQQEDSAVYLCASSLSGVNEQFFGPGTRLTVL.

This clonotype was counted at least ten times. The chain combines TRBV25-1 with TRBJ1-5; 7 positions match TRBD1. From germline, CDR1 is MGHDK and CDR2 SYGVNS. This CDR3 region has 15 residues. V shed 1 base and J 2 bases; nucleotides not matched to a gene: 2. Here the CDR3 reads CASSESRGGNQPQHF. CDR3 coding DNA: TGTGCCAGCAGTGAATCCAGGGGGGGCAATCAGCCCCAGCATTTT.

In this sample, this clonotype turned up many times. This chain joins TRBV7-2 and TRBJ2-2; possibly TRBD1 or TRBD2 for D (5 bases each). There are 15 residues in the CDR3. Germline CDR1 is SGHTA and CDR2 is FQGNSA. V was clipped by 4 bases and J by 3 bases, with 12 bases between them. CDR3 sequence reads: CASSSWGTYTGELFF. The CDR3 DNA sequence: TGTGCCAGCAGCTCGTGGGGGACCTACACCGGGGAGCTGTTTTTT. Based on the CDR3 plus reference TRBV7-2 and TRBJ2-2, the full variable domain is GAGVSQSPSNKVTEKGKDVELRCDPISGHTALYWYRQSLGQGLEFLIYFQGNSAPDKSGLPSDRFSAERTGGSVSTLTIQRTQQEDSAVYLCASSSWGTYTGELFFGEGSRLTVL.

The sample holds many counts of this clonotype. This chain uses TRBV28 with TRBJ2-3, with 7 bases fitting TRBD1. V shed 4 bases and J 3 bases; nucleotides not matched to a gene: 10. There are 16 residues in the CDR3. Germline CDR1 and CDR2: MDHEN and SYDVKM. The CDR3 region has the DNA TGTGCCAGCAGTTATTCTCGGGACAGCGTTACAGATACGCAGTATTTT. It translates to CASSYSRDSVTDTQYF.

This clonotype turned up a few times. This rearrangement joins TRBV20-1 to TRBJ1-2, with D perhaps TRBD1 (6 bases). Looked up from germline, CDR1 is DFQATT and CDR2 is SNEGSKA (reference sequence). CDR3 length: 12 amino acids. Trimming left V 6 bases short and J 1 base short, with 9 bases between. The DNA of the CDR3 is TGCAGTGCGCCAGGGGATAACTATGGCTACACCTTC. This codes for CSAPGDNYGYTF.

The sample holds many counts of this clonotype. This rearrangement joins TRBV5-6 to TRBJ2-1; D tentatively fits TRBD1 or TRBD2 (6 bases each). This CDR3 has 16 amino acids. CDR1 and CDR2 from the germline V gene are SGHDT and YYEEEE. V was pared by 4 bases and J by 0 bases, with 14 bases between. The DNA of the CDR3 is TGTGCCAGCAGCCCCGTCGGGGGCCGCTCCTACAATGAGCAGTTCTTC. It is translated as CASSPVGGRSYNEQFF.

This rearrangement joins TRBV20-1 to TRBJ2-7; TRBD2 might be the D (5 bases). The CDR3 contains 13 residues. V was pared by 8 bases and J by 0 bases, with 14 bases between. Germline CDR1 is DFQATT and CDR2 is SNEGSKA (reference sequence). CDR3 amino acids: CSPRRENSYEQYV. CDR3 nucleotide sequence: TGCAGTCCCCGCCGGGAAAACTCCTACGAGCAGTACGTC.

This clonotype was observed at least ten times. The chain is built from TRBV7-2 and TRBJ2-1; 7 bases match TRBD1. V lost 4 bases, J lost 3 bases, and 6 bases stayed unmatched. Germline V gene lookup returns CDR1 SGHTA and CDR2 FQGNSA. The CDR3 sequence is 15 residues long. This CDR3 reads CASSSTGTDYNEQFF. CDR3 DNA sequence: TGTGCCAGCAGCTCTACGGGGACAGACTACAATGAGCAGTTCTTC.

The chain is built from TRBV6-2 or TRBV6-3 and TRBJ2-7; the D is unclear. Per germline, CDR1 MNHEY and CDR2 SVGEGT. Trimming removed 7 bases from V and 11 bases from J, with 12 bases in between. The CDR3 is 10 amino acids. The CDR3 reads CASTPRDKYV. The CDR3 nucleotides read TGTGCCAGCACTCCGCGTGACAAGTACGTC.

This clonotype was counted only a few times. The genes are TRBV10-3 and TRBJ2-2; TRBD2 might be the D (6 bases). The germline CDR1 and CDR2 sequences are ENHRY and SYGVKD. Deletions cut 8 bases from V and 1 base from J, with 8 bases between. There are 13 residues in the CDR3. This CDR3 reads CAIHGGNTGELFF. The DNA for the CDR3 is TGTGCCATCCACGGGGGGAACACCGGGGAGCTGTTTTTT.

Many counts were recorded for this clonotype. The rearrangement links TRBV6-5 to TRBJ1-2; TRBD1 might be the D (5 bases). The CDR3 is 15 residues long. Trimming took 0 bases from V and 5 from J, leaving 13 bases between them. CDR1 MNHEY and CDR2 SVGAGI come from the germline V gene. The CDR3 DNA is TGTGCCAGCAGTTACTCCGAGGGGTGGACTTATGGCTACACCTTC. Its translation: CASSYSEGWTYGYTF.

The V call is TRBV6-1, the J call TRBJ2-5; TRBD1 is a possible D gene (6 bases). The germline V and J ends were trimmed by 6 bases and 4 bases, with 12 bases remaining between them. Germline loops: CDR1 MNHNS, CDR2 SASEGT. The CDR3 extends over 13 amino acids. The CDR3 here is CASRNRVLETQYF. CDR3 nucleotides: TGTGCCAGCAGGAACAGGGTTTTAGAGACCCAGTACTTC.

This clonotype was recorded many times. This sequence joins TRBV27 and TRBJ2-5; no definite D call. Germline V CDR1 and CDR2: MNHEY, SMNVEV (reference sequence). Between the trimmed V and J ends, which lost 5 bases and 1 base, there was a span of 11 bases. This CDR3 is built from 14 residues. CDR3 sequence: CASSHLERQETQYF. CDR3 bases: TGTGCCAGCAGTCATCTCGAACGCCAAGAGACCCAGTACTTC.

The chain is built from TRBV4-3 and TRBJ2-2, with D possibly matching TRBD2 (6 bases). The CDR3 sequence is 15 residues long. Germline assignment: CDR1 LGHNA and CDR2 YSLEER. The V end was cut by 8 bases, the J end by 6 bases, with 19 bases between. The chain's CDR3 is CASEPRRGRAGELFF. CDR3 coding DNA: TGCGCCAGCGAGCCACGGAGGGGTCGGGCCGGGGAGCTGTTTTTT.

This clonotype was recorded many times. This rearrangement joins TRBV7-2 to TRBJ2-5; D may be TRBD2 (5 bases). Germline V gene data show CDR1 as SGHTA and CDR2 as FQGNSA. Deletions cut 0 bases from V and 4 bases from J, with 6 bases between. The CDR3 spans 13 residues. Written as DNA, the CDR3 is TGTGCCAGCAGCTTAGCAGGGAGAGAGACCCAGTACTTC. Its translation is CASSLAGRETQYF.

The chain carries TRBV29-1 and TRBJ1-1; a weak D match, TRBD1 (5 bases). Germline loops: CDR1 SQVTM, CDR2 ANQGSEA. V dropped 7 bases and J dropped 7 bases, with 7 bases sitting between them. The CDR3 covers 9 residues. CDR3 amino acids: CSAGGEAFF. As DNA, the CDR3 is TGCAGCGCCGGGGGTGAAGCTTTCTTT.

Many counts were recorded for this clonotype. The chain uses TRBV6-5 and TRBJ1-1, with no clear D. With 7 bases removed from V and 4 bases from J, the gap between germline ends came to 13 bases. Looked up from germline, CDR1 is MNHEY and CDR2 is SVGAGI. The CDR3 spans 13 residues. The CDR3 loop reads CASTTEGGTEAFF. The CDR3 coding sequence is TGTGCCAGCACCACTGAAGGAGGCACTGAAGCTTTCTTT.

This sequence joins TRBV5-4 and TRBJ2-3; possibly TRBD1 for D (6 bases). The germline V gene has CDR1 SGHNT and CDR2 YYREEE (reference sequence). The CDR3 runs to 19 residues. Trimming cost V 9 bases and J 1 base, with 30 bases left between them. CDR3 sequence reads: CAIRPGHGSSFPRTDTQYF. Written as DNA, the CDR3 is TGTGCCATTCGTCCGGGACATGGATCATCTTTTCCCCGCACAGATACGCAGTATTTT. Full variable domain (outside the CDR3, taken from reference TRBV5-4 and TRBJ2-3): ETGVTQSPTHLIKTRGQQVTLRCSSQSGHNTVSWYQQALGQGPQFIFQYYREEENGRGNFPPRFSGLQFPNYSSELNVNALELDDSALYLCAIRPGHGSSFPRTDTQYFGPGTRLTVL.

This clonotype was observed many times. The V and J genes are TRBV7-9 and TRBJ2-7; 8 bases are a match to TRBD1. The CDR3 length is 15 residues. With V trimmed by 5 bases and J by 2 bases, 8 bases remained unmatched. The germline CDR1 and CDR2 sequences are SEHNR and FQNEAQ (reference sequence). The CDR3 DNA reads TGTGCCAGCAGCCCCGGGACAGGTGTCACCTACGAGCAGTACGTC. Amino acids: CASSPGTGVTYEQYV.

This clonotype was picked up many times. Written as DNA, the CDR3 is TGTGCCCTCTCCCGGGGTTCGGGTAATCAGCCCCAGCATTTT. Translation: CALSRGSGNQPQHF. The V and J genes are TRBV28 and TRBJ1-5, with D hard to call. V was cut by 11 bases and J by 4 bases, with 18 bases left in between. The CDR3 contains 14 residues. The germline CDR1 and CDR2 sequences are MDHEN and SYDVKM.